This entry lists 25 T cell receptor beta chains sequenced from one sample in a study of response to subunit inactivated influenza vaccine. TCRdb re-analysed the RT-PCR reads in MiXCR, keeping a single row per CDR3 protein. Among about 300,000 distinct CDR3 sequences listed, 20% to 25% were seen once. Specimen: PBMCs from blood, collected less than 22 months after vaccination. The receptors shown here come from a man aged 50-75 years who received an inactivated influenza vaccine.

The chain joins TRBV5-6 to TRBJ2-5; 8 nucleotides agree with TRBD1. Germline lookup yields CDR1 SGHDT and CDR2 YYEEEE. The CDR3 runs to 13 residues. V gave up 3 bases and J gave up 7 bases; unmatched junction bases: 5. In DNA, the CDR3 is TGTGCCAGCAGCTCCGGACAGGGCGGGACCCAGTACTTC. Residues: CASSSGQGGTQYF.

The V gene is TRBV9, the J gene TRBJ1-4; 7 bases align to TRBD1. Trimming removed 3 bases from V and 8 bases from J; junction bases left unmatched: 7. The germline V gene has CDR1 SGDLS and CDR2 YYNGEE. CDR3 size: 14 residues. CDR3 loop: CASSDDRVSEKLFF. As DNA, the CDR3 is TGTGCCAGCAGCGACGACAGGGTCAGCGAAAAACTGTTTTTT. The entire variable domain, with the rest obtained from reference TRBV9 and TRBJ1-4, is as follows: DSGVTQTPKHLITATGQRVTLRCSPRSGDLSVYWYQQSLDQGLQFLIQYYNGEERAKGNILERFSAQQFPDLHSELNLSSLELGDSALYFCASSDDRVSEKLFFGSGTQLSVL.

This clonotype was counted only a few times. CDR3 region: CSGTGDSNQPQHF. The CDR3 region has the DNA TGCAGTGGGACAGGGGATAGCAATCAGCCCCAGCATTTT. This chain links TRBV20-1 with TRBJ1-5, with TRBD1 identical over 9 bases. Germline CDR1 is DFQATT and CDR2 is SNEGSKA (reference sequence). The CDR3 runs to 13 residues. The V and J ends lost 7 bases and 0 bases, in that order; junction bases with no gene match: 1.

The rearrangement uses TRBV11-2 and TRBJ2-3; 8 bases map to TRBD2. Germline V gives CDR1 SGHAT, CDR2 FQNNGV. The CDR3 sequence is 17 residues long. V was clipped by 0 bases and J by 4 bases; unmatched bases: 9. The CDR3 DNA is TGTGCCAGCAGCTTAGAACCCCTTCGGGAGGGCGCAGATACGCAGTATTTT. Translated, it gives CASSLEPLREGADTQYF.

This clonotype has just a few counts. The chain links TRBV10-3 to TRBJ1-2, with D perhaps matching TRBD1 (5 bases). Germline CDR1 is ENHRY and CDR2 is SYGVKD. The CDR3 has 12 amino acids. The V and J ends lost 10 bases and 4 bases respectively, with 13 bases between them. The CDR3 sequence: CATTSGSYGYTF. The CDR3 region has the DNA TGTGCCACTACTTCAGGGAGCTATGGCTACACCTTC.

Comments on this clonotype: With a much larger clone just one base away, this may be a read error. The chain is built from TRBV7-9 and TRBJ1-1, with D possibly TRBD1 on 5 matching bases. The CDR3 consists of 16 residues. V was cut by 1 base and J by 7 bases, with 19 bases left in between. Per germline, CDR1 SEHNR and CDR2 FQNEAQ (reference sequence). This chain's CDR3 is CASSLGGRGKNIEAFF. CDR3 in DNA: TGTGCCAGCAGCTTAGGGGGGAGAGGGAAGAATATTGAAGCTTTCTTT.

A single count supports this clonotype. The chain has TRBV12-3 or TRBV12-4 and TRBJ2-3; 7 positions match TRBD2. V shed 11 bases and J 2 bases; nucleotides not matched to a gene: 4. CDR3 length equals 12 residues. Here the CDR3 DNA reads TGTGCCTCGGGAGGATTCACAGATACGCAGTATTTT. Translation gives CASGGFTDTQYF.

This clonotype was observed a handful of times. V gene TRBV6-4 combines with J gene TRBJ1-5; a weak D match, TRBD1 (6 bases). Germline CDR1 is MRHNA and CDR2 is SNTAGT. V dropped 4 bases and J dropped 4 bases, with 14 bases sitting between them. CDR3 length: 15 amino acids. The CDR3 DNA follows: TGTGCCAGCAGTGCAACAGGGTTAGGAAATCAGCCCCAGCATTTT. Protein sequence: CASSATGLGNQPQHF.

The chain uses TRBV9 and TRBJ1-2; D not resolved. V was clipped by 0 bases and J by 5 bases, with 11 bases between them. This CDR3 region has 14 residues. Germline V gene data show CDR1 as SGDLS and CDR2 as YYNGEE. CDR3 DNA: TGTGCCAGCAGCGTAGAGCCAGGCGATTATGGCTACACCTTC. It specifies CASSVEPGDYGYTF. Full variable domain (missing parts from reference TRBV9 and TRBJ1-2): DSGVTQTPKHLITATGQRVTLRCSPRSGDLSVYWYQQSLDQGLQFLIQYYNGEERAKGNILERFSAQQFPDLHSELNLSSLELGDSALYFCASSVEPGDYGYTFGSGTRLTVV.

The rearrangement uses TRBV5-1 and TRBJ1-3, with D perhaps TRBD1 (5 bases). With 4 bases removed from V and 0 bases from J, the gap between germline ends came to 11 bases. Germline V gene lookup returns CDR1 SGHRS and CDR2 YFSETQ. This CDR3 has 15 amino acids. CDR3 region: CASSAGTVSGNTIYF. For the CDR3, the DNA is TGCGCCAGCAGCGCTGGGACGGTCTCTGGAAACACCATATATTTT. Based on the CDR3 plus reference TRBV5-1 and TRBJ1-3, the full variable domain is KAGVTQTPRYLIKTRGQQVTLSCSPISGHRSVSWYQQTPGQGLQFLFEYFSETQRNKGNFPGRFSGRQFSNSRSEMNVSTLELGDSALYLCASSAGTVSGNTIYFGEGSWLTVV.

This rearrangement joins TRBV28 to TRBJ2-7; tentative D call: TRBD2 (6 bases). Between the trimmed V and J ends, which lost 4 bases and 3 bases, there was a span of 16 bases. CDR3 length: 15 amino acids. Germline CDR1 MDHEN, CDR2 SYDVKM. CDR3 sequence: CASSSWARGIYEQYF. The DNA of the CDR3 is TGTGCCAGCAGTTCCTGGGCCCGGGGGATCTACGAGCAGTACTTC.

V is TRBV29-1 and J is TRBJ2-1; 15 bases are a match to TRBD2. Germline values: CDR1 SQVTM, CDR2 ANQGSEA. J lost 7 bases, V lost 4 bases, and 5 bases had no gene match. This CDR3 has 15 amino acids. The CDR3 sequence is CSVAGLAGGYNEQFF. The DNA of the CDR3 is TGCAGCGTTGCGGGACTAGCGGGGGGATATAATGAGCAGTTCTTC.

Ten or more counts support this clonotype. The chain recombines TRBV12-3 or TRBV12-4 with TRBJ1-5; TRBD1 might be the D (6 bases). The ends were cut back, 1 base at V and 4 bases at J, with 14 bases in the middle. This CDR3 is 16 amino acids long. The CDR3 DNA sequence: TGTGCCAGCAGTTTAGGGTGGCAGGGGCCGAATCAGCCCCAGCATTTT. Encoded protein: CASSLGWQGPNQPQHF.

For the CDR3, the DNA is TGTGCCAGCAGTGAAATCGGGGGCTTCACAGATACGCAGTATTTT. It codes for CASSEIGGFTDTQYF. The gene calls are TRBV2 and TRBJ2-3, with D perhaps assigned TRBD1 or TRBD2 (6 bases each). Trimming left V 2 bases short and J 2 bases short, with 11 bases between. This CDR3 contains 15 residues. Germline loops: CDR1 SNHLY, CDR2 FYNNEI.

This clonotype was found many times. The chain joins TRBV7-2 to TRBJ1-5; no reliable D call. Germline V gene data show CDR1 as SGHTA and CDR2 as FQGNSA. This CDR3 has 13 residues. The V end lost 2 bases, the J end lost 4 bases, and 6 bases lay between the germline ends. CDR3 in DNA: TGTGCCAGCAGCTTAAATAAAAATCAGCCCCAGCATTTT. It is translated as CASSLNKNQPQHF. The whole variable domain, remainder taken from reference TRBV7-2 and TRBJ1-5, is GAGVSQSPSNKVTEKGKDVELRCDPISGHTALYWYRQSLGQGLEFLIYFQGNSAPDKSGLPSDRFSAERTGGSVSTLTIQRTQQEDSAVYLCASSLNKNQPQHFGDGTRLSIL.

The chain has TRBV10-1 and TRBJ2-7, with 10 bases lining up with TRBD2. Germline loops: CDR1 WNHNN, CDR2 SYGVQD (reference sequence). After removal of 6 bases from V and 0 bases from J, the junction contained 14 bases not matched to a gene. This CDR3 spans 18 amino acids. The CDR3 is CASSAATLAGALSYEQYF. CDR3 DNA sequence: TGCGCCAGCAGCGCCGCTACCCTAGCGGGGGCCCTCTCCTACGAGCAGTACTTC.

This chain joins TRBV19 and TRBJ1-5; D unclear. V gave up 0 bases and J gave up 0 bases, with 6 bases separating them. The CDR3 has 15 amino acids. Germline V gene lookup returns CDR1 LNHDA and CDR2 SQIVND (reference sequence). For the CDR3, the DNA is TGTGCCAGTAGTATAGAAGGTTATAGCAATCAGCCCCAGCATTTT. Its translation is CASSIEGYSNQPQHF.

This clonotype was counted between two and nine times. The rearrangement uses TRBV6-6 and TRBJ1-1; D is undetermined. This CDR3 has 11 amino acids. With 11 bases removed from V and 6 bases from J, the gap between germline ends came to 13 bases. Germline lookup yields CDR1 MNHNY and CDR2 SVGAGI (reference sequence). The CDR3 spells CASEAAPEAFF. The DNA for the CDR3 is TGTGCCTCCGAGGCGGCTCCTGAAGCTTTCTTT.

This chain connects TRBV4-1 to TRBJ1-4; D gene unclear. From germline, CDR1 is MGHRA and CDR2 YSYEKL. V lost 3 bases and J 0 bases, leaving 11 bases between the germline ends. The CDR3 totals 16 residues. CDR3: CASSQTLVATNEKLFF. The CDR3 DNA reads TGCGCCAGCAGCCAGACTCTAGTTGCAACTAATGAAAAACTGTTTTTT.

V gene TRBV12-3 or TRBV12-4 combines with J gene TRBJ1-1; D remains unclear. V lost 2 bases to trimming and J lost 6 bases, with 13 bases between them. The CDR3 covers 14 residues. Here the CDR3 reads CASSLLVSEAEAFF. The DNA of the CDR3 is TGTGCCAGCAGTTTACTTGTAAGTGAAGCTGAAGCTTTCTTT.

This clonotype has only a few counts. The V and J genes are TRBV3-1 and TRBJ1-2, with 7 bases that match TRBD1. CDR3 length: 18 amino acids. CDR1 and CDR2 from the germline V gene are LGHDT and YNNKEL (reference sequence). V lost 0 bases, J lost 2 bases, and 12 bases stayed unmatched. The DNA of the CDR3 is TGTGCCAGCAGCCAAGATCTAGGCCGGGACAGTATCAACTATGGCTACACCTTC. Encoded protein: CASSQDLGRDSINYGYTF.

This chain uses TRBV7-9 with TRBJ2-5; tentative D call: TRBD2 (6 bases). V lost 4 bases and J 4 bases, leaving 7 bases between the germline ends. This CDR3 region has 12 residues. Germline CDR1 is SEHNR and CDR2 is FQNEAQ (reference sequence). CDR3 in amino acids: CASSSEGETQYF. Written as DNA, the CDR3 is TGTGCCAGCAGCTCGGAGGGAGAGACCCAGTACTTC.

This clonotype rates as medium-sized. The V call is TRBV29-1, the J call TRBJ2-7, with 7 bases identical to TRBD1. With V trimmed by 1 base and J by 0 bases, 6 bases remained unmatched. This CDR3 spans 15 amino acids. Germline V lookup: CDR1 SQVTM, CDR2 ANQGSEA. The CDR3 reads CSVEGVGDSSYEQYF. The CDR3 DNA reads TGCAGCGTTGAAGGAGTAGGGGACAGCTCCTACGAGCAGTACTTC.

The chain uses TRBV12-3 or TRBV12-4 and TRBJ2-5; D not certain. Deletions cut 5 bases from V and 5 bases from J, with 6 bases between. The CDR3 totals 11 residues. The CDR3 nucleotides are TGTGCCAGCAGTGCGCTGGAGACCCAGTACTTC. Translated: CASSALETQYF.

This clonotype came up a few times. V gene TRBV12-3 or TRBV12-4 combines with J gene TRBJ1-1; 7 nucleotides agree with TRBD1. The CDR3 runs 15 residues. The junction had 12 bases not matched to a gene; V was cut back by 6 bases and J by 5 bases. CDR3 DNA sequence: TGTGCCAGCAGGTCTTCCAGGGGGGAAGGGACTGAAGCTTTCTTT. This translates into CASRSSRGEGTEAFF.